One and the same sample provided the 25 T cell receptor beta chains below, sequenced in a study of shared clonotypes between healthy human individuals. Profiling relied on immunoSEQ multiplex PCR, and the TCRdb table lists in-frame clones only, not all of them. This table holds about 95,000 clones, under 70% found once. The sequenced material came from memory CD8+ T cells sorted from blood. Subset given: CD45RO+ cells pooled with CCR7-negative TemRA cells. These receptors all come from a man aged 25-40 years in good health.

The J gene is TRBJ2-7, the V gene TRBV2; a weak D match, TRBD1 (6 bases). The V end was cut by 7 bases, the J end by 6 bases, with 19 bases between. The CDR3 covers 14 residues. Germline V gene data show CDR1 as SNHLY and CDR2 as FYNNEI. The CDR3 nucleotides read TGTGCCAGCACCGTCTGGACAGCCCCGGCCGAGCAGTACTTC. Protein product: CASTVWTAPAEQYF.

Comments on this clone: Mismatch with germline at one junction end may stem from a read error. The J gene is TRBJ2-3, the V gene TRBV7-7; D may be TRBD1 or TRBD2 (5 bases each). The germline V gene has CDR1 SSHAT and CDR2 FNYEAQ (reference sequence). CDR3 length: 16 residues. The CDR3 sequence: CASSLIWDQGRATQYF. The CDR3 region has the DNA TGTGCTAGCAGCTTGATTTGGGACCAAGGTCGGGCTACGCAGTATTTT.

The chain joins TRBV10-1 to TRBJ2-5; D may match TRBD1 or TRBD2 (5 bases each). Germline CDR1 and CDR2: WNHNN and SYGVQD (reference sequence). This CDR3 contains 15 residues. The V end was cut by 3 bases, the J end by 0 bases, with 11 bases between. Written as DNA, the CDR3 is TGCGCCAGCAGTGAATTCCGAGGGGACCAAGAGACCCAGTACTTC. It codes for CASSEFRGDQETQYF.

J is TRBJ2-5 and V is TRBV7-9; possible D gene TRBD2, 5 bases. The CDR3 loop spans 15 amino acids. The V gene lost 5 bases and the J gene lost 2 bases, with 15 bases spanning the gap. CDR1 and CDR2 (germline): SEHNR, FQNEAQ (reference sequence). CDR3 protein: CASSLTDWKQETQYF. CDR3 coding DNA: TGTGCCAGCAGCCTAACGGACTGGAAGCAAGAGACCCAGTACTTC.

The chain carries TRBV13 and TRBJ2-3, with a tentative D call TRBD1 (6 bases). The CDR3 sequence is 14 residues long. V lost 5 bases to trimming and J lost 2 bases, with 11 bases between them. Per the germline V gene, CDR1 is PRHDT and CDR2 is FYEKMQ (reference sequence). As DNA, the CDR3 is TGTGCCAGCAGCGTCGGACAGCTCACAGATACGCAGTATTTT. This sequence encodes CASSVGQLTDTQYF.

The rearrangement links TRBV6-5 to TRBJ2-1; 7 bases line up with TRBD1. The CDR3 runs to 13 residues. Per germline, CDR1 MNHEY and CDR2 SVGAGI. J gave up 4 bases and V 6 bases, and 3 bases lay outside the gene matches. CDR3 coding DNA: TGTGCCAGCAGGACAGGGCTTTACAATGAGCAGTTCTTC. It codes for CASRTGLYNEQFF.

V usage is TRBV10-3 and J usage is TRBJ1-3; 7 bases map to TRBD1. This CDR3 has 18 amino acids. Germline V gene data show CDR1 as ENHRY and CDR2 as SYGVKD. V dropped 0 bases and J dropped 1; count of bases not matched to a gene: 9. CDR3 nucleotides: TGTGCCATCAGTGAGTCGAGGGCGACAGGGTCATCTGGAAACACCATATATTTT. This encodes CAISESRATGSSGNTIYF.

The chain employs TRBV5-1 and TRBJ2-1; D is perhaps TRBD1 (6 bases). V lost 5 bases and J 5 bases, leaving 17 bases between the germline ends. Germline CDR1 is SGHRS and CDR2 is YFSETQ. The CDR3 contains 15 residues. Written as DNA, the CDR3 is TGCGCCAGCAGACAAAACCGGGACACCCACAATGAGCAGTTCTTC. Its protein product is CASRQNRDTHNEQFF. The full variable domain, completed using reference TRBV5-1 and TRBJ2-1, is KAGVTQTPRYLIKTRGQQVTLSCSPISGHRSVSWYQQTPGQGLQFLFEYFSETQRNKGNFPGRFSGRQFSNSRSEMNVSTLELGDSALYLCASRQNRDTHNEQFFGPGTRLTVL.

A remark on this clone: Other DNA sequences in this specimen translate into the identical CDR3. The V call is TRBV15, the J call TRBJ2-7, with D uncertain. CDR3 size: 13 residues. Trimming pared 0 bases from V and 4 bases from J, leaving 7 bases between. Germline CDR1 LNHNV, CDR2 YYDKDF (reference sequence). In DNA form, the CDR3 reads TGTGCCACCAGCAGAGATTTAAGTTACGAGCAGTACTTC. Protein sequence: CATSRDLSYEQYF.

V gene TRBV4-1 combines with J gene TRBJ1-2, with D possibly matching TRBD1 (5 bases). CDR1 is MGHRA, CDR2 YSYEKL, per germline. The CDR3 consists of 15 residues. Trimming shortened V by 1 base and J by 5 bases, and 14 bases separated the two germline ends. Here the CDR3 DNA reads TGCGCCAGCAGCCAAGGGGCCGGCGGGGGGTATGGCTACACCTTC. This encodes CASSQGAGGGYGYTF.

The chain carries TRBV28 and TRBJ2-1; weak D call: TRBD1 (6 bases). In germline, CDR1 is MDHEN, CDR2 SYDVKM. This CDR3 has 16 residues. Trimming cost V 5 bases and J 3 bases, with 17 bases left between them. The CDR3 DNA sequence: TGTGCCAGCAGTCAACAGGGCCGGGGACGCTACAATGAGCAGTTCTTC. As protein: CASSQQGRGRYNEQFF.

The chain is built from TRBV7-7 and TRBJ1-3, with TRBD1 matching 11 bases. CDR3 length: 18 amino acids. Per germline, CDR1 SSHAT and CDR2 FNYEAQ (reference sequence). Here the CDR3 reads CASSKGDRGTLSGNTIYF. The CDR3 DNA sequence: TGTGCTAGCTCAAAAGGGGACAGGGGGACTCTCTCTGGAAACACCATATATTTT. Full variable domain (remainder filled in from reference TRBV7-7 and TRBJ1-3): GAGVSQSPRYKVTKRGQDVTLRCDPISSHATLYWYQQALGQGPEFLTYFNYEAQPDKSGLPSDRFSAERPEGSISTLTIQRTEQRDSAMYRCASSKGDRGTLSGNTIYFGEGSWLTVV.

The chain employs TRBV30 and TRBJ1-5, with D possibly TRBD1 on 5 matching bases. Germline assignment: CDR1 GTSNPN and CDR2 SVGIG (reference sequence). This CDR3 is built from 15 residues. V was cut by 1 base and J by 7 bases, with 17 bases left in between. For the CDR3, the DNA is TGTGCCTGGAGTGAACCGGGACTCGGGGGACAGCCCCAGCATTTT. Its protein product is CAWSEPGLGGQPQHF.

This clone has just one count. This chain links TRBV6-9 with TRBJ2-2, with D hard to call. This CDR3 is 13 amino acids long. Germline V gives CDR1 MNHGY, CDR2 SVAAGI. V lost 4 bases, J lost 5 bases, and 8 bases lay in between. The CDR3 region has the DNA TGTGCCAGCAGTTTCCAGTCTACCGGGGAGCTGTTTTTT. It is translated as CASSFQSTGELFF.

Of note for this clone: One end of the junction is discordant with germline, which a read error may explain. This rearrangement joins TRBV5-1 to TRBJ1-2, with D possibly being TRBD1 (5 bases). The length of the CDR3 is 16 residues. Per the germline V gene, CDR1 is SGHRS and CDR2 is YFSETQ. The CDR3 protein is CASSLDGRRGHYGYTF. The DNA of the CDR3 is TGTGCCAGCAGCTTGGACGGACGGAGGGGACACTATGGCTACACCTTC.

On this clone itself: The same CDR3 also results from other DNA sequences found in this sample. The chain recombines TRBV15 with TRBJ2-2, with 8 bases lining up with TRBD2. V lost 0 bases, J lost 5 bases, and 2 bases stayed unmatched. CDR3 length: 15 residues. Looked up from germline, CDR1 is LNHNV and CDR2 is YYDKDF (reference sequence). The CDR3 here is CATSRDSGATGELFF. The DNA for the CDR3 is TGTGCCACCAGCAGAGATAGCGGGGCGACCGGGGAGCTGTTTTTT.

This chain links TRBV7-9 with TRBJ2-4; possible D gene TRBD1, 5 bases. Germline CDR1 and CDR2: SEHNR and FQNEAQ (reference sequence). This CDR3 has 16 amino acids. The V end was cut by 5 bases, the J end by 0 bases, with 14 bases between. The DNA of the CDR3 is TGTGCCAGCAGCAAGCAGGGCCACCTAGCCAAAAACATTCAGTACTTC. It is translated as CASSKQGHLAKNIQYF.

In this sample, this clone turned up a few times. V is TRBV9 and J is TRBJ2-7; D call uncertain. V lost 0 bases and J lost 0, with 7 bases in between. In germline, CDR1 is SGDLS, CDR2 YYNGEE. This CDR3 comprises 14 residues. CDR3: CASSVGSGSYEQYF. The CDR3 DNA follows: TGTGCCAGCAGCGTAGGATCAGGCTCCTACGAGCAGTACTTC.

The sample holds one count of this clone. The chain recombines TRBV6-6 with TRBJ2-7; 8 positions agree with TRBD1. J lost 6 bases, V lost 4 bases, and 8 bases had no gene match. The CDR3 totals 14 residues. Germline CDR1 is MNHNY and CDR2 is SVGAGI (reference sequence). The CDR3 loop reads CASSSWTGLGEQYF. CDR3 nucleotides: TGTGCCAGCAGTTCGTGGACAGGGTTGGGCGAGCAGTACTTC.

A remark on this clone: Since a much larger clone is just one base distant, this may be a read error. The genes are TRBV6-1 and TRBJ2-5; D may be TRBD2 (6 bases). CDR3 size: 15 residues. Germline CDR1 is MNHNS and CDR2 is SASEGT. The CDR3 sequence is CVSSEAAGSPETQYF. The CDR3 bases are TGTGTCAGCAGTGAAGCAGCGGGTTCCCCAGAGACCCAGTACTTC.

The CDR3 nucleotides are TGTGCCAGCAGCCCTGTCGGGGACGATGAGCAGTTCTTC. Its protein product is CASSPVGDDEQFF. The V call is TRBV5-4, the J call TRBJ2-1; the D call may be TRBD1 or TRBD2 (5 bases each). The ends were cut back, 4 bases at V and 8 bases at J, with 13 bases in the middle. The CDR3 is 13 amino acids. CDR1 is SGHNT, CDR2 YYREEE, per germline (reference sequence).

This clone showed up just a few times. The genes are TRBV2 and TRBJ2-7, with 10 bases matching TRBD2. The CDR3 covers 16 residues. Trimming removed 7 bases from V and 7 bases from J; junction bases left unmatched: 16. Germline V CDR1 and CDR2: SNHLY, FYNNEI. For the CDR3, the DNA is TGTGCCAGCAAACCGGGACTAGCGCCTGAGGTAGAAGAGCAGTACTTC. As protein: CASKPGLAPEVEEQYF.

About this clone: Other DNA sequences in the sample encode the same CDR3. The rearrangement joins TRBV11-2 to TRBJ2-5; weak D call: TRBD2 (5 bases). The CDR3 loop spans 17 amino acids. Germline loops: CDR1 SGHAT, CDR2 FQNNGV. Trimming removed 5 bases at V and 0 bases at J, with 19 bases between. CDR3 DNA: TGTGCCAGCAGCGCCCATACTAGTGAGAGGTACCAAGAGACCCAGTACTTC. Residues: CASSAHTSERYQETQYF. The full variable domain, rest sourced from reference TRBV11-2 and TRBJ2-5, is EAGVAQSPRYKIIEKRQSVAFWCNPISGHATLYWYQQILGQGPKLLIQFQNNGVVDDSQLPKDRFSAERLKGVDSTLKIQPAKLEDSAVYLCASSAHTSERYQETQYFGPGTRLLVL.

J is TRBJ2-7 and V is TRBV28; 9 nucleotides match TRBD2. The germline gives CDR1 MDHEN, CDR2 SYDVKM. The CDR3 totals 15 residues. Trimming took 5 bases from V and 7 from J; bases not matched to a gene: 12. CDR3 region: CASSPISGRRVEQYF. The CDR3 region has the DNA TGTGCCAGCAGTCCGATTAGCGGGAGAAGGGTTGAGCAGTACTTC.

In DNA, the CDR3 is TGTGCCAGCAGTCCGAAGCCCTGGGACGAGCAGTACTTC. It translates to CASSPKPWDEQYF. This chain uses TRBV27 with TRBJ2-7; D remains unclear. Germline V gene data show CDR1 as MNHEY and CDR2 as SMNVEV (reference sequence). V shed 5 bases and J shed 5 bases, with 13 bases lying between them. The CDR3 loop spans 13 amino acids.